One sample yielded the 24 T cell receptor beta chains listed below, sequenced in a study of T cell responses to AZD1222 COVID-19 vaccine. Using immunoSEQ multiplex PCR, the repertoire was profiled, and TCRdb retains in-frame clones only, with some absent. In the table there are approximately 130,000 clones, roughly 92% of which are singletons. Sequencing used peripheral blood, obtained 28 days after the second AZD1222 dose. The origin of the receptors is an adult who received the AZD1222 COVID-19 vaccine.

The V and J genes are TRBV3-1 (or the pseudogene TRBV3-2) and TRBJ2-7; tentatively, D is TRBD2 (6 bases). V was trimmed by 4 bases and J by 6 bases, leaving 16 bases between them. The germline gives CDR1 LGHDT, CDR2 YNNKEL (reference sequence). The CDR3 spans 14 residues. The CDR3 loop reads CASSPSRASAEQYF. DNA of the CDR3: TGTGCCAGCAGCCCCTCTAGGGCTAGCGCCGAGCAGTACTTC.

This chain links TRBV30 with TRBJ2-1, with TRBD2 as a possible D gene (6 bases). There are 13 residues in the CDR3. V dropped 1 base and J dropped 2 bases, with 6 bases sitting between them. Germline lookup yields CDR1 GTSNPN and CDR2 SVGIG (reference sequence). CDR3 DNA: TGTGCCTGGAGTGGCGGGACCTACAATGAGCAGTTCTTC. Residues: CAWSGGTYNEQFF.

The chain carries TRBV27 and TRBJ2-1; 8 nucleotides line up with TRBD2. V dropped 4 bases and J dropped 13; count of bases not matched to a gene: 3. The CDR3 totals 11 residues. Germline V gives CDR1 MNHEY, CDR2 SMNVEV (reference sequence). CDR3 region: CASSSSGSQFF. The CDR3 nucleotides are TGTGCCAGCAGTTCCAGCGGGAGTCAGTTCTTC.

The count of this clone is one. CDR3 sequence: CAWSEGSTGELFF. The CDR3 bases are TGTGCCTGGAGTGAGGGGAGCACCGGGGAGCTGTTTTTT. This chain uses TRBV30 with TRBJ2-2; D possibly uses TRBD1 or TRBD2 (5 bases each). V was pared by 1 base and J by 4 bases, with 7 bases between. The CDR3 totals 13 residues. The germline V gene encodes CDR1 GTSNPN and CDR2 SVGIG (reference sequence).

J is TRBJ2-7 and V is TRBV11-3, with TRBD2 as a possible D gene (6 bases). V lost 1 base, J lost 2 bases, and 15 bases lay in between. Germline-derived CDR1 and CDR2 are SGHNT and YENEEA. This CDR3 region has 16 residues. The CDR3 protein is CASSLAYGGSPYEQYF. CDR3 in DNA: TGTGCCAGCAGCTTAGCGTACGGGGGATCCCCCTACGAGCAGTACTTC.

The chain has TRBV28 and TRBJ2-5; unclear D gene. CDR3 length equals 11 residues. Trimming removed 6 bases at V and 7 bases at J, with 9 bases between. Germline CDR1 MDHEN, CDR2 SYDVKM. The CDR3 is CASSIVGTQYF. The CDR3 DNA reads TGTGCCAGCAGCATAGTGGGGACCCAGTACTTC.

This chain connects TRBV7-7 to TRBJ1-1, with D uncertain. Germline V CDR1 and CDR2: SSHAT, FNYEAQ (reference sequence). The germline V and J ends were trimmed by 5 bases and 12 bases, with 7 bases remaining between them. CDR3 length: 9 residues. The CDR3 DNA sequence: TGTGCCAGCAGCCCTTTATCTTTCTTT. The encoded protein is CASSPLSFF.

The chain couples TRBV27 to TRBJ2-7; 10 bases fit TRBD2. CDR3 length: 15 amino acids. The V gene end was trimmed by 5 bases and the J gene end by 5 bases; junction bases not matched to a gene: 9. From germline, CDR1 is MNHEY and CDR2 SMNVEV (reference sequence). CDR3 region: CASSPAGGPRNEQYF. The CDR3 nucleotides are TGTGCCAGCAGTCCAGCGGGAGGGCCTAGGAACGAGCAGTACTTC.

The chain links TRBV19 to TRBJ1-1, with a tentative D call TRBD1 (6 bases). Germline-derived CDR1 and CDR2 are LNHDA and SQIVND (reference sequence). The CDR3 sequence is 16 residues long. Trimming pared 0 bases from V and 0 bases from J, leaving 11 bases between. The DNA of the CDR3 is TGTGCCAGTAGTATAGATGGGCGGACAGTGAACACTGAAGCTTTCTTT. It yields the protein CASSIDGRTVNTEAFF.

The chain employs TRBV5-8 and TRBJ1-6; D not certain. Trimming removed 2 bases at V and 11 bases at J, with 14 bases between. Per the germline V gene, CDR1 is SGHTS and CDR2 is YDEGEE. This CDR3 comprises 14 residues. The DNA for the CDR3 is TGTGCCAGCAGCTTCCCAGCCGTCGGGACACCCCTCCACTTT. Protein sequence: CASSFPAVGTPLHF.

The CDR3, as DNA: TGTGCCAGCAGCTCCCAAGGGCAGGGGGCCACGAAACTGTTTTTT. Translated, it gives CASSSQGQGATKLFF. The gene calls are TRBV7-2 and TRBJ1-4; TRBD1 matches at 8 bases. V shed 4 bases and J 11 bases; nucleotides not matched to a gene: 12. This CDR3 is 15 amino acids long. Germline V gene lookup returns CDR1 SGHTA and CDR2 FQGNSA.

This rearrangement joins TRBV5-5 to TRBJ1-2; TRBD1 might be the D (5 bases). Germline V gene lookup returns CDR1 SGHKS and CDR2 YYEKEE (reference sequence). CDR3 length equals 14 residues. Deletions cut 0 bases from V and 4 bases from J, with 10 bases between. The CDR3 here is CASSLEPGFYGYTF. DNA of the CDR3: TGTGCCAGCAGCTTGGAGCCAGGGTTCTATGGCTACACCTTC.

V gene TRBV18 combines with J gene TRBJ2-7; D assignment may be TRBD1 or TRBD2 (5 bases each). The CDR3 runs 15 residues. Germline CDR1 KGHSH, CDR2 LQKENI. The V and J ends lost 1 base and 0 bases respectively, with 10 bases between them. CDR3 bases: TGTGCCAGCTCACCACGTGGGACGGACTCCTACGAGCAGTACTTC. Its translation is CASSPRGTDSYEQYF.

This clone was found once. J is TRBJ1-1 and V is TRBV7-9; D unclear. V lost 2 bases and J lost 4, with 8 bases in between. There are 13 residues in the CDR3. In germline, CDR1 is SEHNR, CDR2 FQNEAQ (reference sequence). The CDR3 is CASSLRAGTEAFF. The CDR3 coding sequence is TGTGCCAGCAGCTTAAGGGCGGGCACTGAAGCTTTCTTT.

The V and J genes are TRBV7-2 and TRBJ2-3, with no clear D. With 8 bases removed from V and 5 bases from J, the gap between germline ends came to 2 bases. Germline loops: CDR1 SGHTA, CDR2 FQGNSA. CDR3 size: 9 residues. This CDR3 is CASGDTQYF. CDR3 sequence (DNA): TGTGCCAGCGGAGATACGCAGTATTTT.

The rearrangement links TRBV28 to TRBJ2-7; 9 bases are shared with TRBD1. The CDR3 is 14 residues long. Trimming removed 7 bases from V and 4 bases from J; junction bases left unmatched: 8. Per the germline V gene, CDR1 is MDHEN and CDR2 is SYDVKM. The CDR3 DNA follows: TGTGCCAGCACCCCCCCGGGACAGGGTTACGAGCAGTACTTC. This codes for CASTPPGQGYEQYF.

The V call is TRBV4-1, the J call TRBJ1-4; D gene ambiguous. From germline, CDR1 is MGHRA and CDR2 YSYEKL. The V end was cut by 0 bases, the J end by 2 bases, with 10 bases between. The CDR3 runs 16 residues. CDR3: CASSQDIQSTNEKLFF. In DNA, the CDR3 is TGCGCCAGCAGCCAAGATATCCAGTCTACTAATGAAAAACTGTTTTTT.

This chain connects TRBV3-1 (or the pseudogene TRBV3-2) to TRBJ2-7, with 11 bases that match TRBD2. V dropped 0 bases and J dropped 7; count of bases not matched to a gene: 11. Germline V gene lookup returns CDR1 LGHDT and CDR2 YNNKEL (reference sequence). CDR3 length: 17 residues. This CDR3 is CASSQDVASGGFGEQYF. The CDR3, as DNA: TGTGCCAGCAGCCAAGATGTTGCTAGCGGGGGGTTTGGGGAGCAGTACTTC.

The V gene is TRBV30, the J gene TRBJ2-7, with D perhaps matching TRBD1 or TRBD2 (6 bases each). CDR1 and CDR2 (germline): GTSNPN, SVGIG (reference sequence). Trimming removed 2 bases from V and 5 bases from J, with 7 bases in between. The CDR3 loop spans 11 amino acids. The CDR3 protein is CAWSRGDEQYF. CDR3 nucleotide sequence: TGTGCCTGGAGTAGGGGGGACGAGCAGTACTTC. Filled out from reference TRBV30 and TRBJ2-7, the complete variable domain reads SQTIHQWPATLVQPVGSPLSLECTVEGTSNPNLYWYRQAAGRGLQLLFYSVGIGQISSEVPQNLSASRPQDRQFILSSKKLLLSDSGFYLCAWSRGDEQYFGPGTRLTVT.

The chain recombines TRBV6-5 with TRBJ1-4; possible D gene TRBD1, 5 bases. The V end was cut by 6 bases, the J end by 12 bases, with 20 bases between. CDR1 is MNHEY and CDR2 is SVGAGI in the germline V gene. The CDR3 has 14 residues. The CDR3 DNA reads TGTGCCAGCAGCTCCTGGGGGGGGACGATGGAACTGTTTTTT. Amino acids: CASSSWGGTMELFF.

The chain links TRBV7-2 to TRBJ1-2, with a weak D call TRBD1 (6 bases). The CDR3 is 13 amino acids. The germline V and J ends were trimmed by 1 base and 4 bases, with 7 bases remaining between them. Germline V gene sequence: CDR1 SGHTA, CDR2 FQGNSA. The CDR3 sequence is CASSLGQVYGYTF. The CDR3, as DNA: TGTGCCAGCAGCTTAGGACAGGTCTATGGCTACACCTTC.

The chain is built from TRBV25-1 and TRBJ1-1; D is unresolved. V shed 8 bases and J shed 6 bases, with 10 bases lying between them. Germline V CDR1 and CDR2: MGHDK, SYGVNS. This CDR3 has 11 amino acids. The CDR3 DNA reads as TGTGCCAGCGCACGGGGAGCTGAAGCTTTCTTT. This gives the protein CASARGAEAFF.

The V gene is TRBV11-3, the J gene TRBJ2-5; D perhaps matches TRBD2 (6 bases). The germline V gene has CDR1 SGHNT and CDR2 YENEEA. V was trimmed by 5 bases and J by 2 bases, leaving 9 bases between them. The CDR3 has 13 amino acids. The CDR3 is CASSRRGQETQYF. Written as DNA, the CDR3 is TGTGCCAGCAGCAGACGGGGGCAAGAGACCCAGTACTTC.

This sequence joins TRBV7-3 and TRBJ2-1; D is unclear. Germline V gives CDR1 SGHTA, CDR2 FQGTGA. The length of the CDR3 is 14 residues. Trimming removed 2 bases from V and 7 bases from J, with 12 bases in between. The CDR3 nucleotides read TGTGCCAGCAGCTTATTCGCCAGCCTGAATGAGCAGTTCTTC. As protein: CASSLFASLNEQFF.